The clone carrying this T cell receptor beta chain is categorized as medium-sized (0.01 to 0.1%). Its antigen is unidentified. These data belong to a study of somatic mutations in cytotoxic T cells in rheumatoid arthritis. In the study overall: Selected T-cell populations stained with V beta antibodies were isolated by flow sorting to nearly 100% purity; these included V beta1+ cells subjected to TCRB sequencing.

Healthy controls were blood donors with median age about 55 years (range 21-70) and roughly 55% female. The CDR3 is 14 amino acids. V lost 3 bases and J lost 2, with 12 bases in between. Germline lookup yields CDR1 SGHTS and CDR2 YDEGEE. Sequenced by immunoSEQ multiplex PCR; TCRdb stores in-frame clones only, minus some. The sample yields roughly 18,000 clones, roughly 70% seen once. Study observations and caveats: Rheumatoid arthritis patients showed CD8+ clonality increasing with age, unlike healthy controls.

The V call is TRBV5-8, the J call TRBJ2-7; D not certain. The clonotype comes from an older woman in good health. Sequenced: CD8+ T cells sorted from blood. CDR3 in amino acids: CASSSAPPAYEQYF. CDR3 bases: TGTGCCAGCAGCTCAGCACCGCCTGCCTACGAGCAGTACTTC.